The 22 T cell receptor beta chains below come from one sample, sequenced in a study of T cell responses to AZD1222 COVID-19 vaccine. Profiling relied on immunoSEQ multiplex PCR, and the TCRdb table lists in-frame clones only, not all of them. The sample lists some 130,000 clones, 90% occurring once. The sequencing here drew on peripheral blood, taken on day 0 of AZD1222 vaccination. These receptors all come from an adult in good health.

This chain joins TRBV5-1 and TRBJ2-5; D is undetermined. CDR3 length equals 13 residues. V was clipped by 5 bases and J by 4 bases, with 12 bases between them. Germline V gene lookup returns CDR1 SGHRS and CDR2 YFSETQ. This CDR3 reads CASRSRVGETQYF. CDR3 bases: TGCGCCAGCAGAAGCAGAGTGGGAGAGACCCAGTACTTC.

The chain links TRBV7-3 to TRBJ1-2; D not resolved. This CDR3 spans 12 amino acids. The V gene's germline CDR1 is SGHTA and CDR2 FQGTGA. The germline V and J ends were trimmed by 4 bases and 6 bases, with 9 bases remaining between them. CDR3 DNA sequence: TGTGCCAGCAGCTCAAAGACGCATGGCTACACCTTC. Translation: CASSSKTHGYTF. Drawing the rest from reference TRBV7-3 and TRBJ1-2, the complete variable domain is GAGVSQTPSNKVTEKGKYVELRCDPISGHTALYWYRQSLGQGPEFLIYFQGTGAADDSGLPNDRFFAVRPEGSVSTLKIQRTERGDSAVYLCASSSKTHGYTFGSGTRLTVV.

The chain links TRBV5-1 to TRBJ2-7, with a tentative D call TRBD1 (5 bases). CDR1 SGHRS and CDR2 YFSETQ come from the germline V gene. The CDR3 spans 13 residues. Deletions cut 3 bases from V and 5 bases from J, with 12 bases between. CDR3 region: CASSSSGSNEQYF. The DNA of the CDR3 is TGCGCCAGCAGCTCGTCAGGGTCCAACGAGCAGTACTTC.

This chain uses TRBV28 with TRBJ1-1, with 10 bases aligning to TRBD1. Germline-derived CDR1 and CDR2 are MDHEN and SYDVKM. J gave up 11 bases and V 7 bases, and 16 bases lay outside the gene matches. The CDR3 runs to 15 residues. CDR3 residues: CASTSGGQGTPEAFF. CDR3 DNA: TGTGCCAGCACCTCGGGGGGACAGGGGACCCCCGAGGCTTTCTTT.

The chain has TRBV7-3 and TRBJ1-5; TRBD1 matches 11 bases. This CDR3 is built from 16 residues. The V and J ends lost 4 bases and 6 bases, in that order; junction bases with no gene match: 8. The germline CDR1 and CDR2 sequences are SGHTA and FQGTGA. In DNA, the CDR3 is TGTGCCAGCAGCTCCTGGACAGGGGGCCATATTCAGCCCCAGCATTTT. It specifies CASSSWTGGHIQPQHF.

The chain uses TRBV29-1 and TRBJ1-1, with no clear D. V lost 1 base and J lost 1, with 7 bases in between. This CDR3 contains 13 residues. Germline V gene sequence: CDR1 SQVTM, CDR2 ANQGSEA. CDR3: CSVEVVRNTEAFF. In DNA form, the CDR3 reads TGCAGCGTTGAAGTCGTTAGGAACACTGAAGCTTTCTTT.

This clone was found once. The chain employs TRBV29-1 and TRBJ1-5, with 8 bases matching TRBD1. CDR3 size: 15 residues. Per the germline V gene, CDR1 is SQVTM and CDR2 is ANQGSEA. V lost 0 bases to trimming and J lost 7 bases; unmatched junction nucleotides: 8. CDR3 in amino acids: CSVEDVSGGGQPQHF. The CDR3, as DNA: TGCAGCGTTGAAGATGTCTCAGGGGGCGGGCAGCCCCAGCATTTT.

This clone was picked up a small number of times. The chain recombines TRBV10-3 with TRBJ2-7; D not certain. The V and J ends lost 0 bases and 2 bases respectively, with 8 bases between them. Germline loops: CDR1 ENHRY, CDR2 SYGVKD. The CDR3 loop spans 14 amino acids. The CDR3 nucleotides are TGTGCCATCAGTGAGTCTAAGGGCCCCTACGAGCAGTACTTC. Translating it yields CAISESKGPYEQYF.

The DNA of the CDR3 is TGTGCCAGCAGAGCGGGACTAGCGGGGGGGCCCGACACCGGGGAGCTGTTTTTT. Translating gives CASRAGLAGGPDTGELFF. V is TRBV2 and J is TRBJ2-2; the match to TRBD2 covers 16 bases. Germline-derived CDR1 and CDR2 are SNHLY and FYNNEI. Trimming took 6 bases from V and 3 from J; bases not matched to a gene: 7. This CDR3 has 18 residues. Using reference TRBV2 and TRBJ2-2 for the parts outside the CDR3, the full variable domain is EPEVTQTPSHQVTQMGQEVILRCVPISNHLYFYWYRQILGQKVEFLVSFYNNEISEKSEIFDDQFSVERPDGSNFTLKIRSTKLEDSAMYFCASRAGLAGGPDTGELFFGEGSRLTVL.

CDR3 sequence: CASSHHTEQASHF. DNA for the CDR3: TGTGCCAGCAGCCACCACACCGAACAGGCCTCCCACTTT. The genes are TRBV5-4 and TRBJ1-6, with a weak D call TRBD1 (5 bases). The V and J ends lost 4 bases and 18 bases respectively, with 20 bases between them. Germline V lookup: CDR1 SGHNT, CDR2 YYREEE (reference sequence). The CDR3 length is 13 residues.

The chain recombines TRBV4-2 with TRBJ1-2; possibly TRBD1 for D (5 bases). CDR3 length equals 13 residues. CDR1 and CDR2 from the germline V gene are LGHNA and YNFKEQ. The V and J ends lost 8 bases and 4 bases respectively, with 14 bases between them. CDR3 in DNA: TGTGCCAGCCGGGGGGGGAACGGCTATGGCTACACCTTC. Translation: CASRGGNGYGYTF.

Here the CDR3 DNA reads TGTGCCAGCAGCCCTCCCTCCGGGACTAGCGGGGACACAGATACGCAGTATTTT. This translates into CASSPPSGTSGDTDTQYF. The V gene is TRBV11-3, the J gene TRBJ2-3, with TRBD2 identical over 13 bases. The germline gives CDR1 SGHNT, CDR2 YENEEA. CDR3 length: 18 amino acids. J was trimmed by 2 bases and V by 5 bases; bases with no gene match: 10.

V usage is TRBV6-2 or TRBV6-3 and J usage is TRBJ2-7, with a tentative D call TRBD1 (5 bases). Germline CDR1 MNHEY, CDR2 SVGEGT. The ends were cut back, 6 bases at V and 4 bases at J, with 10 bases in the middle. The CDR3 has 12 residues. CDR3 loop: CASSDAGYEQYF. The CDR3 DNA sequence: TGTGCCAGCAGCGACGCAGGGTACGAGCAGTACTTC.

V usage is TRBV24-1 and J usage is TRBJ1-2; a possible D gene is TRBD1 (5 bases). The CDR3 loop spans 13 amino acids. Germline assignment: CDR1 KGHDR and CDR2 SFDVKD. Trimming shortened V by 2 bases and J by 6 bases, and 9 bases separated the two germline ends. CDR3: CATSDSPGNGYTF. As DNA, the CDR3 is TGTGCCACCAGTGATTCGCCAGGGAATGGCTACACCTTC.

This clone appeared a few times. The J gene is TRBJ2-1, the V gene TRBV7-2; 8 bases match TRBD2. Trimming removed 5 bases from V and 9 bases from J; junction bases left unmatched: 12. The germline CDR1 and CDR2 sequences are SGHTA and FQGNSA. The CDR3 is made up of 15 amino acids. The CDR3 DNA follows: TGTGCCAGCAGCCCAGGACTAGCAAAAAGCGGTGAGCAGTTCTTC. Translated: CASSPGLAKSGEQFF.

V and J are TRBV21-1 and TRBJ2-7. TRBV21-1 is given as a pseudogene. The CDR3 is made up of 14 amino acids. The chain's CDR3 is CASSKALISYEQYF. CDR3 DNA sequence: TGTGCCAGCAGCAAAGCGCTGATCTCGTACGAGCAGTACTTC.

V gene TRBV19 combines with J gene TRBJ2-7, with 7 bases fitting TRBD1. The CDR3 covers 15 residues. Germline CDR1 and CDR2: LNHDA and SQIVND (reference sequence). The J segment lost 3 bases and the V segment lost 6 bases, leaving 11 bases of the junction unmatched. The CDR3 bases are TGTGCCAGTAGCTTCAGGGACAGTACCTACTACGAGCAGTACTTC. Encoded protein: CASSFRDSTYYEQYF.

V and J are TRBV4-3 and TRBJ1-2, with D tentatively TRBD1 (6 bases). The CDR3 has 16 amino acids. V dropped 0 bases and J dropped 3 bases, with 14 bases sitting between them. CDR1 and CDR2 (germline): LGHNA, YSLEER. This chain's CDR3 is CASSQDQGLVDYGYTF. The CDR3 DNA reads TGCGCCAGCAGCCAAGATCAGGGGCTGGTGGACTATGGCTACACCTTC.

V is TRBV3-1 (or the pseudogene TRBV3-2) and J is TRBJ2-5, with D possibly being TRBD1 (6 bases). The V gene lost 4 bases and the J gene lost 1 base, with 16 bases spanning the gap. Germline CDR1 reads LGHDT; CDR2 reads YNNKEL (reference sequence). CDR3 length: 16 residues. The CDR3 spells CASSPHSQGSQETQYF. As DNA, the CDR3 is TGTGCCAGCAGCCCTCACTCCCAGGGGTCCCAAGAGACCCAGTACTTC.

The chain employs TRBV28 and TRBJ1-6; 7 positions agree with TRBD1. With 4 bases clipped from V and 13 bases from J, the junction kept 7 bases outside the gene matches. Germline lookup yields CDR1 MDHEN and CDR2 SYDVKM. The CDR3 totals 13 residues. CDR3: CASSSDRVRPLHF. The DNA for the CDR3 is TGTGCCAGCAGTTCAGACAGGGTTAGGCCCCTCCACTTT.

This chain connects TRBV5-1 to TRBJ1-3; D is undetermined. Germline lookup yields CDR1 SGHRS and CDR2 YFSETQ. CDR3 length: 15 residues. V was trimmed by 1 base and J by 2 bases, leaving 10 bases between them. The CDR3 loop is CASSLRTDAGNTIYF. CDR3 nucleotides: TGCGCCAGCAGCTTGCGGACTGACGCTGGAAACACCATATATTTT. Combining the CDR3 with reference TRBV5-1 and TRBJ1-3 gives the whole variable domain KAGVTQTPRYLIKTRGQQVTLSCSPISGHRSVSWYQQTPGQGLQFLFEYFSETQRNKGNFPGRFSGRQFSNSRSEMNVSTLELGDSALYLCASSLRTDAGNTIYFGEGSWLTVV.

The gene calls are TRBV30 and TRBJ1-3; weak D call: TRBD1 (5 bases). CDR1 and CDR2 from the germline V gene are GTSNPN and SVGIG (reference sequence). The CDR3 covers 12 residues. The ends were cut back, 5 bases at V and 0 bases at J, with 5 bases in the middle. The chain's CDR3 is CAWDSSGNTIYF. The CDR3 DNA sequence: TGTGCCTGGGACAGCTCTGGAAACACCATATATTTT.